These 11 T cell receptor beta chains came from one sample sequenced in a study of cytomegalovirus exposure and HLA in healthy donors. Researchers ran the PCR with 60 Vbeta and 13 Jbeta primers. Profiling relied on immunoSEQ multiplex PCR, and the TCRdb table lists in-frame clones only, not all of them. The sample gives about 190,000 clones, about 87% of which show up once; 1% to 1.5% is in the top ten. The sequenced material came from PBMCs. Receptors were obtained from a man aged 30-40 years in good health and CMV-seronegative.

The chain uses TRBV6-5 and TRBJ1-2, with D possibly matching TRBD1 (5 bases). Germline V gives CDR1 MNHEY, CDR2 SVGAGI. There are 16 residues in the CDR3. Trimming removed 0 bases at V and 4 bases at J, with 15 bases between. CDR3 DNA sequence: TGTGCCAGCAGTTACTCGAGTTACAGGCCCCGCTATGGCTACACCTTC. It yields the protein CASSYSSYRPRYGYTF.

The V gene is TRBV5-6, the J gene TRBJ2-7; TRBD1 agrees at 10 bases. With V trimmed by 4 bases and J by 5 bases, 9 bases remained unmatched. Germline loops: CDR1 SGHDT, CDR2 YYEEEE. The CDR3 has 15 amino acids. The CDR3 sequence is CASSRSGTGVDEQYF. The CDR3 DNA reads TGTGCCAGCAGCCGATCCGGGACAGGGGTTGACGAGCAGTACTTC.

V and J are TRBV7-2 and TRBJ2-6; the D is unclear. This CDR3 region has 19 residues. Per germline, CDR1 SGHTA and CDR2 FQGNSA. Deletions cut 0 bases from V and 4 bases from J, with 19 bases between. CDR3 sequence reads: CASSLAPATIWVGANVLTF. The CDR3 DNA is TGTGCCAGCAGCTTAGCGCCAGCGACGATCTGGGTCGGGGCCAACGTCCTGACTTTC.

The V and J genes are TRBV5-6 and TRBJ2-5, with D possibly TRBD2 on 6 matching bases. The end of the DNA aligns better with TRBJ2-7, so the J call may be wrong. This CDR3 contains 14 residues. The germline CDR1 and CDR2 sequences are SGHDT and YYEEEE. The DNA of the CDR3 is TGTGCCAGCAGGCCGTGGGGGGTATACTACGAGCAGTACTTC. Its protein product is CASRPWGVYYEQYF.

The CDR3 coding sequence is TGTGCCAGCGGTCAGGGTCATCAGCCCCAGCATTTT. This translates into CASGQGHQPQHF. This chain joins TRBV19 and TRBJ1-5, with D possibly TRBD1 on 5 matching bases. Trimming pared 9 bases from V and 5 bases from J, leaving 11 bases between. The V gene's germline CDR1 is LNHDA and CDR2 SQIVND (reference sequence). The CDR3 is 12 residues long.

This chain uses TRBV5-1 with TRBJ2-3, with TRBD2 as a possible D gene (6 bases). The germline V gene encodes CDR1 SGHRS and CDR2 YFSETQ. Trimming left V 7 bases short and J 0 bases short, with 18 bases between. CDR3 length: 16 amino acids. The DNA of the CDR3 is TGCGCCAGCGGAGGCGGGGCTACTGCTAGCACAGATACGCAGTATTTT. This gives the protein CASGGGATASTDTQYF.

This chain uses TRBV28 with TRBJ2-1; D is possibly TRBD2 (5 bases). Germline CDR1 reads MDHEN; CDR2 reads SYDVKM. V gave up 6 bases and J gave up 8 bases, with 8 bases separating them. This CDR3 comprises 11 residues. The CDR3 DNA reads TGTGCCAGCAGGCTAGCCTATGAGCAGTTCTTC. It specifies CASRLAYEQFF.

This chain uses TRBV28 with TRBJ2-1; 7 positions match TRBD1. Trimming cost V 7 bases and J 5 bases; bases outside gene matches: 8. The V gene's germline CDR1 is MDHEN and CDR2 SYDVKM. CDR3 length: 14 amino acids. The CDR3 spells CASKTGHRDNEQFF. In DNA form, the CDR3 reads TGTGCCAGCAAGACAGGGCACCGTGACAATGAGCAGTTCTTC.

The CDR3 nucleotides are TGTGCCAGTAAGGCAACAGCTTACTCTGGAAACACCATATATTTT. Translated: CASKATAYSGNTIYF. The chain recombines TRBV19 with TRBJ1-3; D remains ambiguous. CDR1 LNHDA and CDR2 SQIVND come from the germline V gene (reference sequence). The CDR3 totals 15 residues. The V end lost 7 bases, the J end lost 0 bases, and 13 bases lay between the germline ends. Complete variable domain (other parts from reference TRBV19 and TRBJ1-3): DGGITQSPKYLFRKEGQNVTLSCEQNLNHDAMYWYRQDPGQGLRLIYYSQIVNDFQKGDIAEGYSVSREKKESFPLTVTSAQKNPTAFYLCASKATAYSGNTIYFGEGSWLTVV.

A single count supports this clone. The chain couples TRBV15 to TRBJ1-3, with D unclear. Between the trimmed V and J ends, which lost 4 bases and 1 base, there was a span of 8 bases. CDR1 and CDR2 from the germline V gene are LNHNV and YYDKDF (reference sequence). The CDR3 runs to 14 residues. CDR3 nucleotides: TGTGCCACCAGCATGGAGGGATCTGGAAACACCATATATTTT. This codes for CATSMEGSGNTIYF.

The chain recombines TRBV28 with TRBJ2-2; 11 positions agree with TRBD2. V trimming: 6 bases; J trimming: 6 bases; junction bases outside the gene matches: 12. The CDR3 loop spans 17 amino acids. Germline CDR1 MDHEN, CDR2 SYDVKM. CDR3 region: CASSPGHVAGGAGELFF. CDR3 nucleotide sequence: TGTGCCAGCAGCCCCGGCCACGTAGCGGGAGGGGCCGGGGAGCTGTTTTTT.